This T cell receptor beta chain was documented in a study of PD-L1 blockade in urothelial cancer. On the study more broadly: Patients commenced intravenous atezolizumab, 1,200 mg every 3 weeks, in about 2014.

The authors spiked synthetic TCR analog templates into each PCR. The assay was immunoSEQ multiplex PCR, and TCRdb's table has in-frame clones only and misses some. The table records 45,000 to 60,000 clones, 82% of them present only once. Time point denoted: pretreatment peripheral blood. The CDR3 runs to 12 residues. Trimming took 0 bases from V and 7 from J, leaving 6 bases between them. The table lists this clone with a few counts. The specimen comprised PBMCs, sampled around atezolizumab (anti-PD-L1) treatment. The receptor's source is a man in his fifties or sixties with urothelial cancer. This chain uses TRBV23-1 with TRBJ1-1, with a possible D match to TRBD1 (5 bases). TRBV23-1 is an ORF, with its function uncertain. The CDR3 is CASSQSGGEAFF. The DNA for the CDR3 is TGCGCCAGCAGTCAATCGGGGGGTGAAGCTTTCTTT.